Listed below are T cell receptor beta chains from one sample, sequenced in a study of cytomegalovirus exposure and HLA in healthy donors. Measured with immunoSEQ multiplex PCR; TCRdb has only the in-frame clones, and not every one. The table lists over 200,000 clones, around nine tenths of them singletons. Source material: PBMCs. The origin of the receptors is a woman under 30 in good health and CMV-seropositive. Each CDR3 is given with its conserved first and last residue. A D gene is named only where the DNA matches it firmly. Only some rows state a clone size, as once, few, many or a class for expanded clones.

NA	TRBJ1-1	TRBV2	few	CASSGGSLSDTEAFF	TGTGCCAGCAGTGGGGGCAGTTTATCGGACACTGAAGCTTTCTTT
TRBD1	TRBJ1-5	TRBV6-1	NA	CASSEWDSGQPQHF	TGTGCCAGCAGTGAATGGGACAGCGGACAGCCCCAGCATTTT
NA	TRBJ2-3	TRBV27	NA	CASSLSIGDTQYF	TGTGCCAGCAGTTTATCGATCGGGGATACGCAGTATTTT
NA	TRBJ2-3	TRBV28	NA	CASMERREPQDTQYF	TGTGCCAGCATGGAGCGGCGGGAACCACAGGATACGCAGTATTTT
NA	TRBJ1-5	TRBV6-1	NA	CASSDRGENQPQHF	TGTGCCAGCAGTGACAGGGGAGAGAATCAGCCCCAGCATTTT
NA	TRBJ1-1	TRBV6-1	NA	CASSASQSGAGMNTEAFF	TGTGCCAGCAGTGCTTCACAAAGCGGGGCGGGGATGAACACTGAAGCTTTCTTT
NA	TRBJ1-4	TRBV5-1	NA	CASSIDNNEKLFF	TGCGCCAGCAGCATCGACAATAATGAAAAACTGTTTTTT
TRBD2	TRBJ2-1	TRBV2	NA	CASSQSGRAHNEQFF	TGTGCCAGCAGTCAGAGCGGGAGAGCGCACAATGAGCAGTTCTTC
NA	TRBJ1-4	TRBV6-5	NA	CASSYSQTNEKLFF	TGTGCCAGCAGTTACTCCCAGACTAATGAAAAACTGTTTTTT
NA	TRBJ2-1	TRBV6-1	NA	CASSANYNEQFF	TGTGCCAGCAGTGCTAACTACAATGAGCAGTTCTTC
TRBD1	TRBJ1-1	TRBV14	once	CASSWGQGAPEAFF	TGTGCCAGCAGCTGGGGACAGGGGGCCCCTGAAGCTTTCTTT
TRBD1	TRBJ1-2	TRBV19	NA	CASSLAGGNYGYTF	TGTGCCAGTAGTTTAGCAGGGGGGAACTATGGCTACACCTTC
NA	TRBJ1-2	TRBV19	NA	CASNQGRGYTF	TGTGCCAGTAATCAGGGGCGCGGCTACACCTTC
TRBD1	TRBJ2-7	TRBV5-4	NA	CASRSQGAREQYF	TGTGCCAGCAGGTCACAGGGGGCGCGGGAGCAGTACTTC
TRBD1	TRBJ1-2	TRBV5-1	few	CASSFQGQGRGYTF	TGCGCCAGCAGCTTCCAGGGACAGGGAAGAGGCTACACCTTC
NA	TRBJ1-4	TRBV7-8	NA	CASSPRDTATNEKLFF	TGTGCCAGCAGCCCCCGGGACACCGCAACTAATGAAAAACTGTTTTTT
TRBD2	TRBJ2-1	TRBV30	NA	CAWSVRLAGGHEQFF	TGTGCCTGGAGTGTACGACTAGCGGGAGGGCATGAGCAGTTCTTC